This T cell receptor beta chain was sequenced for a study of CD8+ T cells in alopecia areata. In each case, RNA was isolated and then reverse transcribed into cDNA as the sequencing template. Assay used: immunoSEQ multiplex PCR; TCRdb lists only in-frame clones, some missing. Of 250,000 or so clones listed, under 80% are singletons. Trimming pared 0 bases from V and 4 bases from J, leaving 9 bases between. This CDR3 comprises 14 residues. Per the germline V gene, CDR1 is PRHDT and CDR2 is FYEKMQ (reference sequence). The chain links TRBV13 to TRBJ1-1, with D hard to call. The specimen was CD4+ T cells sorted from blood, collected at week 0. The clonotype was recovered from a human donor with alopecia areata. CDR3 bases: TGTGCCAGCAGCTTAGGACGGTCCAGCACTGAAGCTTTCTTT. Protein: CASSLGRSSTEAFF.